Included here is one T cell receptor beta chain sequence, with context. The CDR3 has 17 amino acids. Germline V lookup: CDR1 MNHNS, CDR2 SASEGT. Trimming shortened V by 1 base and J by 0 bases, and 16 bases separated the two germline ends. This entry is derived from a study of blood T cell repertoires in COVID-19. Generated by immunoSEQ multiplex PCR, the TCRdb table keeps only in-frame clones and is missing some. The sample holds around 20,000 clones, about 82% seen once. V and J are TRBV6-1 and TRBJ2-7; D perhaps matches TRBD1 (6 bases). The sequenced material came from peripheral blood. The sequence came from a man aged 80 or over with acute or convalescent COVID-19. This CDR3 is CASSEGPTGASSYEQYF. The DNA of the CDR3 is TGTGCCAGCAGTGAAGGACCGACAGGCGCAAGCTCCTACGAGCAGTACTTC.